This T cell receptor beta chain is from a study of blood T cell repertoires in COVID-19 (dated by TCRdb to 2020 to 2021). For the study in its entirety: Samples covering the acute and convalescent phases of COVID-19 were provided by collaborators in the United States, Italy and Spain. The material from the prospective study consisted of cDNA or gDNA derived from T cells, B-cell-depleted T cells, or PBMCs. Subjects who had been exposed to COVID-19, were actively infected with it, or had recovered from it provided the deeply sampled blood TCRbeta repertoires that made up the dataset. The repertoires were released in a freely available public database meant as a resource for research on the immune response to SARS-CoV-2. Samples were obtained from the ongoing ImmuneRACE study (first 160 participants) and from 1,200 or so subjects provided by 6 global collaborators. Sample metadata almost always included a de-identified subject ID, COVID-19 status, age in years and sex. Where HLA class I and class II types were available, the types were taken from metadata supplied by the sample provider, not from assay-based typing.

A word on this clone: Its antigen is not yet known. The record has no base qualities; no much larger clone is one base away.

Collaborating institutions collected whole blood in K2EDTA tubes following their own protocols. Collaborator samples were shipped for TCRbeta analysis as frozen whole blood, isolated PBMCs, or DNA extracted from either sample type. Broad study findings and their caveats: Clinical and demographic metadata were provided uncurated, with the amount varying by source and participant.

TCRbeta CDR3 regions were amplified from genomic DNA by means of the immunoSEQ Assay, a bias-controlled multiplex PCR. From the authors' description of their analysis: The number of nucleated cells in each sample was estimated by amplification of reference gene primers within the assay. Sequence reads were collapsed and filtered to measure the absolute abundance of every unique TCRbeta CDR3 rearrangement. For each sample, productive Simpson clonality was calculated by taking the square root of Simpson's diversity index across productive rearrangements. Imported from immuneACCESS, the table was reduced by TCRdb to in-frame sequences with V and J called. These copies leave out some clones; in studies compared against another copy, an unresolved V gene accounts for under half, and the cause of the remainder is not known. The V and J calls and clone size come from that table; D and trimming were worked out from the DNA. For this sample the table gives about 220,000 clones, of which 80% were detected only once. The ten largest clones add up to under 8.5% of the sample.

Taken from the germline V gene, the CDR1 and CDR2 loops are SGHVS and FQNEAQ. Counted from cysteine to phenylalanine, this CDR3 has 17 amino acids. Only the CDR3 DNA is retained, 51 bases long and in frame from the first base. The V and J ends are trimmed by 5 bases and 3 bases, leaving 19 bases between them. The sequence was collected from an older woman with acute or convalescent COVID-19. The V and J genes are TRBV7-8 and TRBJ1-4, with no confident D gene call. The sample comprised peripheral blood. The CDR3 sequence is CASSGRAITAANEKLFF. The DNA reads TGTGCCAGCAGCGGACGGGCAATCACAGCGGCTAATGAAAAACTGTTTTTT.